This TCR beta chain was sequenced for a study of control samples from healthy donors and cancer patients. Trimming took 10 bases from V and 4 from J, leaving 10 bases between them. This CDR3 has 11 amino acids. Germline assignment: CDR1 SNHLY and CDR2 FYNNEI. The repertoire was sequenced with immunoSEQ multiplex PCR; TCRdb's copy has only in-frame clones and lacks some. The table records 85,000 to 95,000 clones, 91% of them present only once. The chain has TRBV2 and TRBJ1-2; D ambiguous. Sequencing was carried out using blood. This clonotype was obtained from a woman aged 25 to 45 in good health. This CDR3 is CATGEIYGYTF. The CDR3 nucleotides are TGTGCCACCGGGGAAATCTATGGCTACACCTTC.